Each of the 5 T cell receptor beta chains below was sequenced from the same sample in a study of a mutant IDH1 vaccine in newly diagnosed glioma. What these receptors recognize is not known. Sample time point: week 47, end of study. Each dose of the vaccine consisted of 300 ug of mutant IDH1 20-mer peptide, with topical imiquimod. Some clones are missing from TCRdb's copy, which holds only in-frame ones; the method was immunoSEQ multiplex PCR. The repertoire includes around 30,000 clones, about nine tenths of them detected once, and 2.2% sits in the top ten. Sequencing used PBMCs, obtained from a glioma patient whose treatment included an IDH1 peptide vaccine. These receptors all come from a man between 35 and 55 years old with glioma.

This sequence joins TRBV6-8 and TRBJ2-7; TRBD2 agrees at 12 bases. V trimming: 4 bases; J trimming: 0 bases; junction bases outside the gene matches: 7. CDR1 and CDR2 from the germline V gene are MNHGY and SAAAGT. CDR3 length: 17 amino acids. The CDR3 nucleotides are TGTGCCAGCAGTTGCAGACTAGCGGGAGCATTCTCCTACGAGCAGTACTTC. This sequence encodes CASSCRLAGAFSYEQYF.

Here the CDR3 DNA reads TGTGCCAGCAGCTTACCGTGGGCTGGAGCCACCGGGGAGCTGTTTTTT. Translated: CASSLPWAGATGELFF. The V gene is TRBV7-8, the J gene TRBJ2-2; no reliable D call. Germline V gene data show CDR1 as SGHVS and CDR2 as FQNEAQ. The V gene lost 2 bases and the J gene lost 4 bases, with 14 bases spanning the gap. This CDR3 is 16 amino acids long.

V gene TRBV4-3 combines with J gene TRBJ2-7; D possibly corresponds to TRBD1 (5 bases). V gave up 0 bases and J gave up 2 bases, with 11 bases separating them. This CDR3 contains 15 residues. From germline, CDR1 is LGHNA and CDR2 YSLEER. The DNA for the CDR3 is TGCGCCAGCAGCCAAGATTGGCAGGGCCCCTACGAGCAGTACTTC. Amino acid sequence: CASSQDWQGPYEQYF.

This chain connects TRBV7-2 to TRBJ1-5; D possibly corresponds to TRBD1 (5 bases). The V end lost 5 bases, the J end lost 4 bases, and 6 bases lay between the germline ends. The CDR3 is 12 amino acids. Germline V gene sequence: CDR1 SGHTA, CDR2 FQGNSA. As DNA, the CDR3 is TGTGCCAGCAGCGGGGCTAATCAGCCCCAGCATTTT. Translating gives CASSGANQPQHF.

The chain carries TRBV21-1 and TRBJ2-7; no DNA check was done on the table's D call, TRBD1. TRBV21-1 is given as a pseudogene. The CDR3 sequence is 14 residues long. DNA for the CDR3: TGTGCCAGCAGCAATGCGACAGCCTCCTACGAGCAGTACGTC. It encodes CASSNATASYEQYV.